This TCR beta chain was obtained from a study of blood T cell repertoires in COVID-19. Data came from immunoSEQ multiplex PCR; TCRdb stores just in-frame clones and leaves some out. The sample records approximately 100,000 clones, 75% to 85% being singletons. This clone has just one count. V gave up 4 bases and J gave up 6 bases, with 6 bases separating them. CDR3 length equals 11 residues. Germline values: CDR1 SQVTM, CDR2 ANQGSEA. Material for sequencing was peripheral blood. The rearrangement uses TRBV29-1 and TRBJ2-2; unclear D gene. The receptor comes from a man between 60 and 70 years old with acute or convalescent COVID-19. The CDR3 sequence: CSVGLAGELFF. In DNA form, the CDR3 reads TGCAGCGTTGGCTTAGCCGGGGAGCTGTTTTTT.